This paragraph covers one TCR beta chain sequence. This record comes from a study of cytomegalovirus exposure and HLA in healthy donors. The PCR had 60 Vbeta and 13 Jbeta primers. TCRdb keeps only in-frame clones here, not all; method: immunoSEQ multiplex PCR. The sample carries roughly 110,000 clones, roughly four fifths recorded once. Sequencing used PBMCs. This clonotype was obtained from a man younger than 40 in good health and CMV-seropositive.

The CDR3 DNA sequence: TGCGCCAGCAGCGGACAGGGCAATGAAAAACTGTTTTTT. Residues: CASSGQGNEKLFF. The chain joins TRBV5-1 to TRBJ1-4; 8 nucleotides match TRBD1. CDR1 and CDR2 (germline): SGHRS, YFSETQ. The CDR3 extends over 13 amino acids. After removal of 4 bases from V and 5 bases from J, the junction contained 1 base not matched to a gene.